This T cell receptor (beta chain) was identified in a study of T-cell memory formation after mild COVID-19. As for this clonotype: Its specificity is not known.

Germline V CDR1 and CDR2: MNHNY, SVGAGI (reference sequence). J lost 6 bases, V lost 0 bases, and 3 bases had no gene match. There are 15 residues in the CDR3. Findings and limits, study-wide: The pre-infection memory compartment contained some responding clones, suggesting cross-reactive memory joined.

A single record per CDR3 protein comes from TCRdb applying MiXCR to the 5' RACE reads. The sample contains 75,000 to 95,000 distinct CDR3 sequences, 13% of which appear only once. The rearrangement links TRBV6-6 to TRBJ1-2; TRBD1 matches 11 bases. The receptor was derived from an adult woman who had mild COVID-19 (a few samples of this study predate the infection). Cell type and time point are not known. What was sequenced was PBMCs or a T cell subset sorted from them (not recorded which). In DNA form, the CDR3 reads TGTGCCAGCAGTTACTCTTTGGGACAGGGGGATGGCTACACCTTC. The encoded protein is CASSYSLGQGDGYTF.